This TCR beta chain is drawn from a study of blood T cell repertoires in COVID-19. As for the study in general: T cells, B-cell-depleted T cells, or PBMCs provided the cDNA or gDNA that served as material.

CDR1 and CDR2 from the germline V gene are LNHDA and SQIVND (reference sequence). The CDR3 totals 17 residues. The V and J ends lost 3 bases and 1 base, in that order; junction bases with no gene match: 5. TCRdb's table, derived via immunoSEQ multiplex PCR, lists solely in-frame clones and lacks some. The sample shows some 300,000 clones, more than 70% of them seen only once. Sequences were obtained from peripheral blood. This chain connects TRBV19 to TRBJ2-2; 10 bases map to TRBD1. The receptor's source is a woman younger than 45 who had recovered from COVID-19. As DNA, the CDR3 is TGTGCCAGTAGTATCGGGACAGGGGCCGGGAACACCGGGGAGCTGTTTTTT. It codes for CASSIGTGAGNTGELFF.